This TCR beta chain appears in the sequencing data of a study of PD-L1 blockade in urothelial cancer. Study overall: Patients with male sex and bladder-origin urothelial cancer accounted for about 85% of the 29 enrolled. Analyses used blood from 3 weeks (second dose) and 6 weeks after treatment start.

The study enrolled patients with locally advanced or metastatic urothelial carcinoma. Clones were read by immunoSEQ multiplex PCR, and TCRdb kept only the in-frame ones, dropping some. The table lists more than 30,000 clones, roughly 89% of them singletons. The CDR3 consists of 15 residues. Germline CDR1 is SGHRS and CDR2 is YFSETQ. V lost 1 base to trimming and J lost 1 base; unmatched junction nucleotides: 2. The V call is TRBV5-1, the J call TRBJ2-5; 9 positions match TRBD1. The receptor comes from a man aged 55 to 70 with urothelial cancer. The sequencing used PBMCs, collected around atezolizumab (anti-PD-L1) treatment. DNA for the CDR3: TGCGCCAGCAGCTTGACGGGACAGGGCCAAGAGACCCAGTACTTC. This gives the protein CASSLTGQGQETQYF.